These 21 T cell receptor beta chains were sequenced from one sample in a study of identical twins. TCRdb reprocessed the 5' RACE reads with MiXCR, giving one entry per CDR3 protein. The sample records hundreds of thousands of distinct CDR3 sequences, 5.5% to 6.5% being singletons. Sequenced: naive T cells sorted from blood. These receptors came from a man aged 18 to 29 in good health.

The gene calls are TRBV7-9 and TRBJ1-2, with D uncertain. Germline-derived CDR1 and CDR2 are SEHNR and FQNEAQ (reference sequence). The CDR3 length is 15 residues. V was shortened by 3 bases and J by 7 bases, with 18 bases between the two germline ends. The CDR3 reads CASSFDLSVGGGYTF. CDR3 sequence (DNA): TGTGCCAGCAGCTTTGACCTCAGCGTAGGTGGTGGCTACACCTTC.

CDR3 sequence reads: CATSNLGTYEQYF. The CDR3 nucleotides are TGTGCCACCAGTAACTTGGGAACCTACGAGCAGTACTTC. J is TRBJ2-7 and V is TRBV15; D gene ambiguous. V lost 6 bases to trimming and J lost 2 bases, with 11 bases between them. Germline CDR1 reads LNHNV; CDR2 reads YYDKDF (reference sequence). The CDR3 runs 13 residues.

This clonotype was counted at least ten times. The DNA for the CDR3 is TGTGCCAGCAGTTTGATGGGACGGCATATCGCTGAAGCTTTCTTT. As protein: CASSLMGRHIAEAFF. The V and J genes are TRBV12-3 or TRBV12-4 and TRBJ1-1; possibly TRBD1 for D (5 bases). V was pared by 3 bases and J by 6 bases, with 17 bases between. The CDR3 runs to 15 residues.

This clonotype was seen a single time. The junction differs from germline at one of its ends, possibly a read error. CDR3: CAGSQDAGLNTEAFF. The DNA of the CDR3 is TGCGCCGGCAGCCAAGATGCGGGGTTGAACACTGAAGCTTTCTTT. The chain employs TRBV4-1 and TRBJ1-1; no clear D. This CDR3 has 15 residues. Looked up from germline, CDR1 is MGHRA and CDR2 is YSYEKL.

At least ten counts were recorded for this clonotype. The V and J genes are TRBV11-3 and TRBJ2-3; 12 bases line up with TRBD2. The trim removed 1 base at V and 4 bases at J, leaving 6 bases unmatched. CDR1 is SGHNT and CDR2 is YENEEA in the germline V gene. CDR3 length equals 17 residues. The CDR3 coding sequence is TGTGCCAGCAGCTTAGGAGGACTAGCGGGAAGCCCAGATACGCAGTATTTT. As protein: CASSLGGLAGSPDTQYF.

This chain joins TRBV5-1 and TRBJ1-2; D is undetermined. Trimming removed 0 bases at V and 4 bases at J, with 10 bases between. Germline assignment: CDR1 SGHRS and CDR2 YFSETQ. CDR3 size: 14 residues. The CDR3 loop is CASSLDGVGYGYTF. Here the CDR3 DNA reads TGCGCCAGCAGCTTGGATGGGGTCGGCTATGGCTACACCTTC. Full variable domain (rest looked up from reference TRBV5-1 and TRBJ1-2): KAGVTQTPRYLIKTRGQQVTLSCSPISGHRSVSWYQQTPGQGLQFLFEYFSETQRNKGNFPGRFSGRQFSNSRSEMNVSTLELGDSALYLCASSLDGVGYGYTFGSGTRLTVV.

The chain couples TRBV5-1 to TRBJ2-5; no definite D call. In germline, CDR1 is SGHRS, CDR2 YFSETQ. V lost 5 bases to trimming and J lost 5 bases, with 16 bases between them. The CDR3 sequence is 14 residues long. The CDR3 sequence: CASRVGVEKETQYF. The DNA of the CDR3 is TGCGCCAGCAGAGTCGGTGTAGAGAAGGAGACCCAGTACTTC.

Many counts were recorded for this clonotype. This rearrangement joins TRBV5-1 to TRBJ2-1; the match to TRBD2 covers 9 bases. This CDR3 spans 15 amino acids. Trimming at V came to 0 bases and at J to 7 bases, leaving 5 bases not matched to a gene. The germline gives CDR1 SGHRS, CDR2 YFSETQ. Here the CDR3 reads CASSLELAGVNEQFF. CDR3 DNA: TGCGCCAGCAGCTTGGAGTTAGCGGGAGTGAATGAGCAGTTCTTC.

This clonotype showed up many times. The V and J genes are TRBV20-1 and TRBJ2-1; TRBD2 matches 10 bases. Germline CDR1 DFQATT, CDR2 SNEGSKA (reference sequence). The junction had 10 bases not matched to a gene; V was cut back by 3 bases and J by 5 bases. CDR3 length: 16 residues. The DNA of the CDR3 is TGCAGTGCTAGGGCCGAACTAGCGGGGTCTAACAATGAGCAGTTCTTC. Translation: CSARAELAGSNNEQFF.

This clonotype was detected many times. V gene TRBV12-3 or TRBV12-4 combines with J gene TRBJ2-7; 7 bases fit TRBD1. Unmatched junction bases numbered 6, after V lost 5 bases and J lost 5 bases. This CDR3 comprises 13 residues. The DNA for the CDR3 is TGTGCCAGCAGTCAAACCGGGACAGACGAGCAGTACGTC. This sequence encodes CASSQTGTDEQYV.

The chain recombines TRBV11-1 with TRBJ1-1; D is perhaps TRBD1 (6 bases). V was shortened by 11 bases and J by 4 bases, with 35 bases between the two germline ends. The length of the CDR3 is 19 residues. Germline-derived CDR1 and CDR2 are SGHAT and FQDESV (reference sequence). CDR3 region: CALSQTSTGGRVRTTEAFF. In DNA, the CDR3 is TGTGCCCTATCACAAACTTCGACTGGGGGGCGGGTTCGGACCACTGAAGCTTTCTTT.

This clonotype was counted only a few times. The rearrangement uses TRBV15 and TRBJ2-1; D is possibly TRBD1 (6 bases). Trimming removed 3 bases at V and 8 bases at J, with 17 bases between. This CDR3 contains 15 residues. Germline CDR1 LNHNV, CDR2 YYDKDF (reference sequence). This CDR3 reads CATSSGTLNADEQFF. The CDR3 DNA is TGTGCCACCAGCAGTGGGACACTCAACGCGGATGAGCAGTTCTTC.

This clonotype was picked up many times. This chain uses TRBV27 with TRBJ2-1; D is unclear. The length of the CDR3 is 14 residues. The germline V gene has CDR1 MNHEY and CDR2 SMNVEV (reference sequence). The V end was cut by 2 bases, the J end by 5 bases, with 10 bases between. The CDR3 reads CASSLVAGNNEQFF. The DNA of the CDR3 is TGTGCCAGCAGTTTAGTCGCAGGAAACAATGAGCAGTTCTTC.

This clonotype was seen ten or more times. J is TRBJ2-1 and V is TRBV4-1; 8 nucleotides match TRBD2. The germline gives CDR1 MGHRA, CDR2 YSYEKL. V shed 0 bases and J 5 bases; nucleotides not matched to a gene: 12. The CDR3 is 18 amino acids. CDR3: CASSQEAIGRAFHNEQFF. The CDR3 DNA reads as TGCGCCAGCAGCCAAGAAGCTATCGGGAGGGCCTTTCACAATGAGCAGTTCTTC.

This clonotype was seen only a few times. V and J are TRBV6-2 or TRBV6-3 and TRBJ2-6; no clear D. The CDR3 length is 20 residues. Looked up from germline, CDR1 is MNHEY and CDR2 is SVGEGT. Trimming pared 6 bases from V and 0 bases from J, leaving 24 bases between. The CDR3 reads CASRLTRTPSIISGANVLTF. In DNA, the CDR3 is TGTGCCAGCAGATTGACGCGTACCCCTTCTATTATCTCTGGGGCCAACGTCCTGACTTTC.

This clonotype was detected ten times or more. The chain uses TRBV30 and TRBJ2-1; weak D call: TRBD2 (6 bases). Germline V gene sequence: CDR1 GTSNPN, CDR2 SVGIG (reference sequence). The CDR3 covers 15 residues. V was trimmed by 3 bases and J by 0 bases, leaving 12 bases between them. The CDR3 region is CAWRGDLSSYNEQFF. The CDR3 nucleotides read TGTGCCTGGAGAGGGGACTTAAGCTCCTACAATGAGCAGTTCTTC.

The chain employs TRBV18 and TRBJ2-4; a weak D match, TRBD1 (6 bases). CDR3 size: 18 residues. V gave up 4 bases and J gave up 1 base, with 20 bases separating them. CDR1 is KGHSH and CDR2 is LQKENI in the germline V gene. The CDR3 spells CASSHLPGSGVAKNIQYF. CDR3 nucleotides: TGTGCCAGCTCACATTTACCGGGATCAGGGGTGGCCAAAAACATTCAGTACTTC.

V and J are TRBV20-1 and TRBJ1-2, with no clear D. Trimming removed 0 bases at V and 8 bases at J, with 22 bases between. This CDR3 is 16 amino acids long. The germline V gene has CDR1 DFQATT and CDR2 SNEGSKA (reference sequence). CDR3 region: CSARDRELGLSRGYTF. As DNA, the CDR3 is TGCAGTGCTAGAGATCGGGAACTGGGCCTCTCCAGGGGCTACACCTTC.

The chain is built from TRBV7-8 and TRBJ2-7, with TRBD1 matching 10 bases. This CDR3 is 15 amino acids long. J was trimmed by 1 base and V by 6 bases; bases with no gene match: 6. Germline V lookup: CDR1 SGHVS, CDR2 FQNEAQ. This CDR3 reads CASSFGQGESYEQYF. DNA of the CDR3: TGTGCCAGCAGTTTCGGACAGGGGGAATCCTACGAGCAGTACTTC. The full variable domain, its missing parts supplied by reference TRBV7-8 and TRBJ2-7, is GAGVSQSPRYKVAKRGQDVALRCDPISGHVSLFWYQQALGQGPEFLTYFQNEAQLDKSGLPSDRFFAERPEGSVSTLKIQRTQQEDSAVYLCASSFGQGESYEQYFGPGTRLTVT.

This clonotype was counted a few times. The J gene is TRBJ2-7, the V gene TRBV18; D might be TRBD1 (6 bases). Looked up from germline, CDR1 is KGHSH and CDR2 is LQKENI. The V gene lost 0 bases and the J gene lost 3 bases, with 9 bases spanning the gap. The CDR3 runs to 14 residues. CDR3 DNA: TGTGCCAGCTCACCACCGGGACAAGACTACGAGCAGTACTTC. This sequence encodes CASSPPGQDYEQYF.

This clonotype was detected ten times or more. The chain carries TRBV20-1 and TRBJ2-3; either TRBD1 or TRBD2 may fit D (6 bases each). CDR1 and CDR2 (germline): DFQATT, SNEGSKA (reference sequence). The CDR3 consists of 14 residues. Trimming removed 6 bases from V and 2 bases from J, with 15 bases in between. The CDR3, as DNA: TGCAGTGCCACGTCCGGGGGCAACACAGATACGCAGTATTTT. It specifies CSATSGGNTDTQYF.